The 4 T cell receptor beta chains below were found in one sample sequenced in a study of T cell repertoires in cytomegalovirus infection (dated by TCRdb to 2018 to 2020). Sequencing was carried out with an Illumina HiSeq 1500. TCRdb reprocessing: public reads trimmed at Q25 with fastp, clones called with MiXCR, in-frame beta chains kept. Each CDR3 protein appears once, grouped with its most common genes and DNA. Counted in this sample were more than 500,000 distinct CDR3 sequences; more than 15% of them appeared once. The ten largest account for roughly 25% of the sample. The sequenced sample consisted of CD8+ T cells from PBMCs. The receptors stem from a human donor in good health (CMV status not recorded). Some clones in this sample may be carry-over from other donors' samples.

The chain uses TRBV11-2 and TRBJ2-2, with a tentative D call TRBD1 (6 bases). Germline V gene sequence: CDR1 SGHAT, CDR2 FQNNGV. This CDR3 has 17 residues. V dropped 5 bases and J dropped 0 bases, with 16 bases sitting between them. CDR3 nucleotide sequence: TGTGCCAGCAGCGAATTAACCGGACAGACGAACACCGGGGAGCTGTTTTTT. It encodes CASSELTGQTNTGELFF.

This clonotype was found many times. V usage is TRBV27 and J usage is TRBJ2-1; 7 positions match TRBD1. Germline CDR1 reads MNHEY; CDR2 reads SMNVEV (reference sequence). The CDR3 runs to 14 residues. Trimming at V came to 7 bases and at J to 6 bases, leaving 9 bases not matched to a gene. CDR3 residues: CASKGTALVNEQFF. CDR3 nucleotides: TGTGCCAGCAAGGGGACAGCGCTGGTCAATGAGCAGTTCTTC.

This clonotype was recorded a few times. This chain connects TRBV16 to TRBJ2-1; tentatively, D is TRBD2 (6 bases). The CDR3 runs to 15 residues. Trimming shortened V by 4 bases and J by 4 bases, and 14 bases separated the two germline ends. Germline CDR1 and CDR2: KGHSY and FQNENV. The CDR3 DNA reads TGTGCCAGCAGCCCGCGACTAGAGGGTTACAATGAGCAGTTCTTC. Amino acid sequence: CASSPRLEGYNEQFF.

The chain recombines TRBV6-5 with TRBJ2-3; 7 positions agree with TRBD2. CDR1 and CDR2 (germline): MNHEY, SVGAGI. The V gene end was trimmed by 5 bases and the J gene end by 1 base; junction bases not matched to a gene: 12. The CDR3 consists of 17 residues. CDR3 bases: TGTGCCAGCAGTACGGGAGGCCGAGGGAGGGGCACAGATACGCAGTATTTT. It is translated as CASSTGGRGRGTDTQYF.